One sample yielded the 29 T cell receptor beta chains listed below, sequenced in a study of blood T cell dynamics during melanoma immunotherapy. The protocol was immunoSEQ multiplex PCR, while the TCRdb copy is restricted to in-frame clones and leaves out a portion. The sample comprises about 16,000 clones, around 90% of which are singletons, and approximately 7.8% rests with the top ten. Time point here: week 3, after first cycle of checkpoint inhibitor. Sequencing used blood, obtained from a patient treated with checkpoint blockade. The receptors here all came from a human donor with melanoma.

The rearrangement uses TRBV18 and TRBJ2-1, with 11 bases aligning to TRBD2. The CDR3 has 18 residues. CDR1 KGHSH and CDR2 LQKENI come from the germline V gene. Unmatched junction bases numbered 14, after V lost 3 bases and J lost 7 bases. CDR3 region: CASSPPGTSGPFGNEQFF. The DNA for the CDR3 is TGTGCCAGCTCACCCCCCGGGACTAGCGGCCCCTTTGGGAATGAGCAGTTCTTC.

The rearrangement joins TRBV30 to TRBJ2-7, with D perhaps TRBD1 (5 bases). CDR1 GTSNPN and CDR2 SVGIG come from the germline V gene (reference sequence). This CDR3 spans 15 amino acids. The V end was cut by 3 bases, the J end by 5 bases, with 20 bases between. DNA of the CDR3: TGTGCCTGGAGCCCCATATCAGGGTACGTTCACGAGCAGTACTTC. Its translation: CAWSPISGYVHEQYF.

This clone was found once. V and J are TRBV11-2 and TRBJ1-2, with a tentative D call TRBD1 (5 bases). The V gene lost 0 bases and the J gene lost 8 bases, with 7 bases spanning the gap. The V gene's germline CDR1 is SGHAT and CDR2 FQNNGV. The CDR3 length is 12 residues. CDR3 DNA: TGTGCCAGCAGCTTAGAGGGGCGGGGCTACACCTTC. Encoded protein: CASSLEGRGYTF.

The genes are TRBV27 and TRBJ2-5; 13 positions match TRBD2. The J call may be in error: the DNA end matches TRBJ2-7 better. The germline V gene encodes CDR1 MNHEY and CDR2 SMNVEV (reference sequence). The CDR3 loop spans 15 amino acids. CDR3 in DNA: TGTGCCAGCAGTTACGGACTAGCGGGGGCCTACGAGCAGTACTTC. Translating it yields CASSYGLAGAYEQYF.

CDR3 protein: CAWSAVRGSSEQYF. The CDR3 DNA reads TGTGCCTGGAGTGCAGTCAGGGGGTCGAGCGAGCAGTACTTC. The V and J genes are TRBV30 and TRBJ2-7; 7 positions match TRBD1. The CDR3 extends over 14 amino acids. Germline loops: CDR1 GTSNPN, CDR2 SVGIG (reference sequence). V shed 1 base and J 6 bases; nucleotides not matched to a gene: 9. The entire variable domain, with the rest obtained from reference TRBV30 and TRBJ2-7, is as follows: SQTIHQWPATLVQPVGSPLSLECTVEGTSNPNLYWYRQAAGRGLQLLFYSVGIGQISSEVPQNLSASRPQDRQFILSSKKLLLSDSGFYLCAWSAVRGSSEQYFGPGTRLTVT.

The chain is built from TRBV2 and TRBJ2-1, with TRBD2 identical over 13 bases. The CDR3 runs to 18 residues. With 7 bases clipped from V and 4 bases from J, the junction kept 13 bases outside the gene matches. The germline V gene encodes CDR1 SNHLY and CDR2 FYNNEI. The DNA for the CDR3 is TGTGCCAGCACGGAGACTAGCGGGAGGACAACCTTTTACAATGAGCAGTTCTTC. Translated, it gives CASTETSGRTTFYNEQFF.

The gene calls are TRBV10-3 and TRBJ2-5; 10 bases align to TRBD1. V lost 5 bases, J lost 7 bases, and 7 bases stayed unmatched. CDR1 and CDR2 (germline): ENHRY, SYGVKD. CDR3 length: 14 residues. This chain's CDR3 is CAISPGQGVRTQYF. The CDR3 nucleotides are TGTGCCATCAGTCCCGGACAGGGGGTTCGGACCCAGTACTTC.

V and J are TRBV14 and TRBJ2-3, with 9 bases fitting TRBD1. Trimming removed 5 bases from V and 3 bases from J; junction bases left unmatched: 6. Germline CDR1 reads SGHDN; CDR2 reads FVKESK. This CDR3 is 15 amino acids long. CDR3 loop: CASSEQGAGTDTQYF. The CDR3 DNA reads TGTGCCAGCAGCGAACAGGGGGCAGGGACAGATACGCAGTATTTT.

This CDR3 is CASRKRGQGEDEAFF. In nucleotides, the CDR3 is TGCGCCAGCAGAAAGAGGGGACAGGGGGAGGATGAAGCTTTCTTT. The chain employs TRBV4-1 and TRBJ1-1; 11 positions agree with TRBD1. This CDR3 comprises 15 residues. CDR1 and CDR2 from the germline V gene are MGHRA and YSYEKL. V trimming: 6 bases; J trimming: 7 bases; junction bases outside the gene matches: 10.

The chain couples TRBV28 to TRBJ2-7; possible D gene TRBD2, 6 bases. The germline CDR1 and CDR2 sequences are MDHEN and SYDVKM. The length of the CDR3 is 18 residues. Trimming pared 6 bases from V and 2 bases from J, leaving 26 bases between. Written as DNA, the CDR3 is TGTGCCAGCAGCCCTCCCAGGATGAGGCGGGATAAAGCCTACGAGCAGTACTTC. Translation: CASSPPRMRRDKAYEQYF.

The chain joins TRBV7-2 to TRBJ1-4; D is undetermined. Trimming cost V 1 base and J 7 bases, with 13 bases left between them. The CDR3 runs to 15 residues. Germline CDR1 reads SGHTA; CDR2 reads FQGNSA. CDR3 in amino acids: CASSLVLGRIEKLFF. DNA for the CDR3: TGTGCCAGCAGCTTAGTCTTGGGGAGGATTGAAAAACTGTTTTTT.

This clone has only one observation. This chain links TRBV28 with TRBJ2-7; D might be TRBD1 (7 bases). The CDR3 contains 17 residues. Germline V gene data show CDR1 as MDHEN and CDR2 as SYDVKM. Trimming stripped 6 bases from V and 7 bases from J, with 28 bases between. In DNA, the CDR3 is TGTGCCAGCAGGAAAGGACAGGCCGGGACTCGAGCGAGTGAGCAGTACTTC. Protein sequence: CASRKGQAGTRASEQYF.

The rearrangement joins TRBV27 to TRBJ2-7; 9 nucleotides line up with TRBD1. This CDR3 is built from 13 residues. J gave up 5 bases and V 4 bases, and 3 bases lay outside the gene matches. From germline, CDR1 is MNHEY and CDR2 SMNVEV (reference sequence). CDR3 protein: CASSSRDRDEQYF. CDR3 sequence (DNA): TGTGCCAGCAGTTCCCGGGACAGGGACGAGCAGTACTTC.

The chain recombines TRBV13 with TRBJ2-7; 8 positions agree with TRBD1. Unmatched junction bases numbered 8, after V lost 5 bases and J lost 5 bases. The CDR3 is made up of 14 amino acids. Germline lookup yields CDR1 PRHDT and CDR2 FYEKMQ (reference sequence). CDR3 residues: CASSRTGPGHEQYF. As DNA, the CDR3 is TGTGCCAGCAGCCGGACAGGGCCCGGTCACGAGCAGTACTTC.

The gene calls are TRBV28 and TRBJ1-4, with a possible D match to TRBD1 (6 bases). CDR3 size: 15 residues. CDR1 is MDHEN and CDR2 is SYDVKM in the germline V gene. V was clipped by 0 bases and J by 7 bases, with 12 bases between them. The CDR3 is CASSLCLTGTEKLFF. In nucleotides, the CDR3 is TGTGCCAGCAGTTTATGCCTTACAGGGACTGAAAAACTGTTTTTT.

The V gene is TRBV6-1, the J gene TRBJ1-2, with 9 nucleotides matching TRBD1. This CDR3 spans 16 amino acids. Losses at the gene ends were 2 bases for V and 1 base for J; bases not matched to a gene: 5. From germline, CDR1 is MNHNS and CDR2 SASEGT. CDR3 DNA sequence: TGTGCCAGCAGTGAAATGCTGGACAGGGGTAACTATGGCTACACCTTC. Translation gives CASSEMLDRGNYGYTF.

V usage is TRBV5-8 and J usage is TRBJ1-2, with 9 bases fitting TRBD1. This CDR3 spans 14 amino acids. The V and J ends lost 3 bases and 5 bases, in that order; junction bases with no gene match: 5. CDR1 SGHTS and CDR2 YDEGEE come from the germline V gene. The CDR3 bases are TGTGCCAGCAGCTCCGGACAGGGGAGTTATGGCTACACCTTC. This gives the protein CASSSGQGSYGYTF.

V and J are TRBV5-1 and TRBJ2-1; TRBD2 aligns across 12 bases. There are 15 residues in the CDR3. J lost 4 bases, V lost 4 bases, and 3 bases had no gene match. Germline V gene sequence: CDR1 SGHRS, CDR2 YFSETQ. The CDR3 loop is CASSVGLAGYNEQFF. CDR3 sequence (DNA): TGCGCCAGCAGCGTGGGACTAGCGGGTTACAATGAGCAGTTCTTC.

V gene TRBV2 combines with J gene TRBJ2-7, with 8 bases identical to TRBD1. This CDR3 has 14 amino acids. V gave up 7 bases and J gave up 2 bases; unmatched junction bases: 7. Germline V gives CDR1 SNHLY, CDR2 FYNNEI. This chain's CDR3 is CASNRMGQAYEQYF. The CDR3, as DNA: TGTGCCAGCAACCGCATGGGACAGGCCTACGAGCAGTACTTC.

This sequence joins TRBV7-9 and TRBJ2-5; D is undetermined. The CDR3 runs 13 residues. The germline V gene has CDR1 SEHNR and CDR2 FQNEAQ (reference sequence). Trimming took 5 bases from V and 6 from J, leaving 13 bases between them. CDR3 DNA: TGTGCCAGCAGCCGAGGACCCCCAAAGACCCAGTACTTC. It yields the protein CASSRGPPKTQYF.

This sequence joins TRBV7-9 and TRBJ1-4; perhaps TRBD1 as D (5 bases). Germline CDR1 and CDR2: SEHNR and FQNEAQ (reference sequence). With 0 bases removed from V and 3 bases from J, the gap between germline ends came to 17 bases. CDR3 length equals 18 residues. The CDR3 sequence: CASSLAQVTGTSNEKLFF. DNA of the CDR3: TGTGCCAGCAGCTTAGCGCAAGTAACCGGGACTTCTAATGAAAAACTGTTTTTT.

A word on this clone: This sample includes further DNA sequences coding for the same CDR3. This chain joins TRBV2 and TRBJ1-4; 7 positions match TRBD1. Looked up from germline, CDR1 is SNHLY and CDR2 is FYNNEI. CDR3 length: 12 amino acids. V shed 8 bases, J shed 8 bases, and the junction held 5 bases outside the gene matches. The CDR3 is CASRGQEEKLFF. The CDR3 region has the DNA TGTGCCAGCCGTGGACAGGAGGAAAAACTGTTTTTT.

This chain joins TRBV30 and TRBJ2-5, with 10 bases that match TRBD2. The CDR3 length is 14 residues. In germline, CDR1 is GTSNPN, CDR2 SVGIG (reference sequence). J was trimmed by 6 bases and V by 3 bases; bases with no gene match: 7. The DNA for the CDR3 is TGTGCCTGGAGGGGTCCTAGCGGGAGTCAGACCCAGTACTTC. It specifies CAWRGPSGSQTQYF. The variable domain in full, completed from reference TRBV30 and TRBJ2-5, reads SQTIHQWPATLVQPVGSPLSLECTVEGTSNPNLYWYRQAAGRGLQLLFYSVGIGQISSEVPQNLSASRPQDRQFILSSKKLLLSDSGFYLCAWRGPSGSQTQYFGPGTRLLVL.

The chain is built from TRBV11-1 and TRBJ2-2; TRBD1 aligns across 9 bases. J was trimmed by 4 bases and V by 5 bases; bases with no gene match: 11. CDR3 length: 17 amino acids. The germline V gene encodes CDR1 SGHAT and CDR2 FQDESV (reference sequence). The CDR3 sequence: CASSTAWGQGATGELFF. In DNA form, the CDR3 reads TGTGCCAGCAGCACCGCGTGGGGACAGGGTGCCACCGGGGAGCTGTTTTTT.

The V and J genes are TRBV20-1 and TRBJ1-2, with a tentative D call TRBD1 (5 bases). Trimming removed 6 bases from V and 7 bases from J, with 12 bases in between. CDR3 length: 11 amino acids. Germline-derived CDR1 and CDR2 are DFQATT and SNEGSKA (reference sequence). CDR3 in DNA: TGCAGTGCAGGGACCTCCCGTGGCTACACCTTC. Its protein product is CSAGTSRGYTF.

The CDR3 sequence: CASSEHRVGRTGNTIYF. The CDR3 nucleotides read TGTGCCAGCAGTGAACACAGGGTGGGGCGGACTGGAAACACCATATATTTT. The chain carries TRBV28 and TRBJ1-3, with a possible D match to TRBD1 (6 bases). Germline assignment: CDR1 MDHEN and CDR2 SYDVKM. This CDR3 is 17 amino acids long. Trimming removed 5 bases from V and 2 bases from J, with 19 bases in between.

The gene calls are TRBV9 and TRBJ1-5; D perhaps matches TRBD1 (5 bases). Germline CDR1 reads SGDLS; CDR2 reads YYNGEE. There are 15 residues in the CDR3. V lost 4 bases to trimming and J lost 0 bases, with 11 bases between them. The chain's CDR3 is CASSPTDSSNQPQHF. CDR3 in DNA: TGTGCCAGCAGCCCTACCGACAGTAGCAATCAGCCCCAGCATTTT.

This clone was counted once. This chain uses TRBV7-2 with TRBJ2-2; D is perhaps TRBD1 or TRBD2 (5 bases each). The CDR3 covers 15 residues. CDR1 SGHTA and CDR2 FQGNSA come from the germline V gene. V lost 6 bases to trimming and J lost 0 bases, with 11 bases between them. CDR3 in amino acids: CASRPGRPNTGELFF. CDR3 nucleotide sequence: TGTGCCAGCAGGCCGGGACGGCCGAACACCGGGGAGCTGTTTTTT.

The chain is built from TRBV6-5 and TRBJ1-1; 7 bases match TRBD1. This CDR3 is built from 13 residues. CDR1 is MNHEY and CDR2 is SVGAGI in the germline V gene. Germline trimming cut 6 bases from V and 2 bases from J; bases unmatched to any gene: 3. The CDR3 here is CASSRQGNTEAFF. In DNA, the CDR3 is TGTGCCAGCAGCAGACAGGGAAACACTGAAGCTTTCTTT.